The rows below give T cell receptor beta chains drawn from one sample of a study of identical twins. Each CDR3 protein is one row after TCRdb ran MiXCR on the 5' RACE reads. The data hold a few hundred thousand distinct CDR3 sequences, with roughly 9.5% observed a single time. These same records also appear under a second study, on yellow fever vaccine responses in identical twins.

The sequencing input was PBMCs. All receptors come from a woman under 30 in good health. Each CDR3 is given with its conserved first and last residue. Each record gives: clone size, J gene, D gene, V gene, CDR3 DNA, CDR3 protein. D genes are given only for firm matches. Size is stated for part of the rows, as once, few or many counts, or as a class when the clone is expanded.

>many|TRBJ2-7|TRBD2|TRBV12-3/TRBV12-4
TGTGCCAGCAGTTTAGCGCGGGGGGAGCAGTACTTC
CASSLARGEQYF
>few|TRBJ2-1|.|TRBV12-3/TRBV12-4
TGTGCCAGCAGCAGCGGAAACTACAATGAGCAGTTCTTC
CASSSGNYNEQFF
>few|TRBJ1-1|.|TRBV5-1
TGCGCCAGCAGCTTGTTCGCAGGCGGGAACACTGAAGCTTTCTTT
CASSLFAGGNTEAFF
>.|TRBJ2-1|TRBD2|TRBV7-2
TGTGCCAGCGGAATAGCGGGGGGGCCGGGTGAGCAGTTCTTC
CASGIAGGPGEQFF
>.|TRBJ2-1|TRBD2|TRBV6-5
TGTGCCAGCAGTTACGTCCTAGCGGGAAGGGTAGGTGAGCAGTTCTTC
CASSYVLAGRVGEQFF
>many|TRBJ2-1|.|TRBV5-1
TGCGCCAGCAGCTTGACGGAACCACTGTTTTACATCAATGAGCAGTTCTTC
CASSLTEPLFYINEQFF
>few|TRBJ2-3|.|TRBV2
TGTGCCAGCAGGGTGACAGCTAGCACAGATACGCAGTATTTT
CASRVTASTDTQYF
>.|TRBJ2-5|.|TRBV20-1
TGCAGTGCCCCCAGGGTAGAGACCCAGTACTTC
CSAPRVETQYF
>many|TRBJ2-3|.|TRBV28
TGTGCCAGCAGTTTACTAGGAGGGGATACGCAGTATTTT
CASSLLGGDTQYF
>.|TRBJ2-1|.|TRBV11-1
TGTGCCAGCAGCTCGGACTCCTCCTACAATGAGCAGTTCTTC
CASSSDSSYNEQFF
>many|TRBJ1-1|.|TRBV7-9
TGTGCCAGCAGCTTAATTAGGGGCACTGAAGCTTTCTTT
CASSLIRGTEAFF
>many|TRBJ2-7|.|TRBV12-3/TRBV12-4
TGTGCCAGCAGTACCGACAGGTCCTACGAGCAGTACTTC
CASSTDRSYEQYF
>many|TRBJ1-2|.|TRBV3-1
TGTGCCAGCAGCCAAGGAGTCCAGGGGAACTATGGCTACACCTTC
CASSQGVQGNYGYTF
>few|TRBJ2-5|.|TRBV7-2
TGTGCCAGCAGCCAACGGGAGACCCAGTACTTC
CASSQRETQYF
>many|TRBJ1-5|.|TRBV20-1
TGCAGTGCAAACCCCGGGGACGGCAATCAGCCCCAGCATTTT
CSANPGDGNQPQHF
>.|TRBJ2-7|.|TRBV12-3/TRBV12-4
TGTGCCAGCAGAGACCTCTACGAGCAGTACTTC
CASRDLYEQYF
>.|TRBJ2-1|.|TRBV9
TGTGCCAGCAGCGCAGGTAGCGTACCCTCCTACAATGAGCAGTTCTTC
CASSAGSVPSYNEQFF